Each of the 9 T cell receptor beta chains below was sequenced from the same sample in a study of beta chain features in type 1 diabetes. Every isolated RNA sample was fully reverse transcribed, so sequencing captured expressed TCRB transcripts. The assay was immunoSEQ multiplex PCR, and TCRdb's table has in-frame clones only and misses some. The sample yields some 160,000 clones, about 10% seen once. No antigen has been identified for these receptors. Regarding the study as a whole: A moderate, significant TCRB CDR3 shortening appeared in type 1 diabetes across four CD4+ subsets.

Material for sequencing was central memory CD4+ T cells from blood. The receptors here all came from a woman younger than 45 with type 1 diabetes.

This clone was found a few times. The chain couples TRBV30 to TRBJ2-2, with 11 nucleotides matching TRBD1. The CDR3 covers 16 residues. CDR1 and CDR2 (germline): GTSNPN, SVGIG (reference sequence). Germline trimming cut 1 base from V and 4 bases from J; bases unmatched to any gene: 5. For the CDR3, the DNA is TGTGCCTGGAGTGACACCGGGACAGGGGGCACCGGGGAGCTGTTTTTT. This sequence encodes CAWSDTGTGGTGELFF.

The chain joins TRBV20-1 to TRBJ2-1, with a tentative D call TRBD2 (5 bases). Trimming took 6 bases from V and 8 from J, leaving 11 bases between them. The CDR3 spans 11 residues. The V gene's germline CDR1 is DFQATT and CDR2 SNEGSKA (reference sequence). The DNA of the CDR3 is TGCAGTGCCGTCCCTAGCCATGAGCAGTTCTTC. Its protein product is CSAVPSHEQFF.

The gene calls are TRBV4-1 and TRBJ2-7, with 9 nucleotides matching TRBD1. Germline CDR1 and CDR2: MGHRA and YSYEKL. The CDR3 length is 15 residues. V dropped 1 base and J dropped 6; count of bases not matched to a gene: 7. CDR3 sequence: CASSQGQGGVREQYF. The CDR3 DNA sequence: TGCGCCAGCAGCCAAGGACAGGGGGGTGTCCGCGAGCAGTACTTC.

The rearrangement joins TRBV18 to TRBJ2-1; 9 bases agree with TRBD1. Losses at the gene ends were 4 bases for V and 3 bases for J; bases not matched to a gene: 1. Germline assignment: CDR1 KGHSH and CDR2 LQKENI. The CDR3 extends over 14 amino acids. For the CDR3, the DNA is TGTGCCAGCTCACGGGACAGGGACTACAATGAGCAGTTCTTC. Protein: CASSRDRDYNEQFF.

The chain uses TRBV18 and TRBJ1-4, with D hard to call. The CDR3 contains 15 residues. Per the germline V gene, CDR1 is KGHSH and CDR2 is LQKENI. V was trimmed by 0 bases and J by 7 bases, leaving 12 bases between them. The CDR3 protein is CASSPPSQFAEKLFF. In DNA, the CDR3 is TGTGCCAGCTCACCACCTTCCCAGTTTGCTGAAAAACTGTTTTTT.

This clone turned up a few times. The chain carries TRBV29-1 and TRBJ1-1, with D possibly being TRBD1 (6 bases). The V end was cut by 6 bases, the J end by 4 bases, with 18 bases between. Germline values: CDR1 SQVTM, CDR2 ANQGSEA. The CDR3 is 14 amino acids. The CDR3 sequence is CSVDTGYGGTEAFF. The DNA of the CDR3 is TGCAGCGTCGACACAGGGTACGGCGGCACTGAAGCTTTCTTT.

This clone was detected only a few times. The chain is built from TRBV7-9 and TRBJ2-7, with TRBD2 identical over 7 bases. With V trimmed by 7 bases and J by 5 bases, 14 bases remained unmatched. From germline, CDR1 is SEHNR and CDR2 FQNEAQ (reference sequence). CDR3 length: 15 residues. The CDR3 is CASTRLAGDSHEQYF. CDR3 DNA sequence: TGTGCCAGCACCCGTTTGGCGGGAGATTCCCACGAGCAGTACTTC.

With respect to this clone: A read error may produce the germline difference seen at one junction end. The chain carries TRBV18 and TRBJ2-1, with no clear D. CDR1 and CDR2 (germline): KGHSH, LQKENI. This CDR3 is built from 16 residues. CDR3 protein: CASSPQTFISYNEQFF. CDR3 bases: TGTGCCAGCTCGCCACAGACTTTCATCTCCTACAATGAGCAGTTCTTC.

This clone was found a few times. The chain combines TRBV7-9 with TRBJ2-7; possible D gene TRBD1, 6 bases. Trimming took off 2 bases at V and 1 base at J, with 9 bases between the two ends. CDR3 length: 14 amino acids. The germline V gene encodes CDR1 SEHNR and CDR2 FQNEAQ (reference sequence). The CDR3 region is CASSLSQGSYEQYF. The CDR3 nucleotides are TGTGCCAGCAGCTTATCACAGGGTTCCTACGAGCAGTACTTC.